A selection of T cell receptor beta chains follows, all from one sample in a study of blood T cell repertoires in COVID-19. This table comes from immunoSEQ multiplex PCR, and its TCRdb copy is limited to in-frame clones, with some not included. The sample has around 290,000 clones; 75% to 90% are singletons. Material for sequencing was peripheral blood. All receptors derive from an older woman with COVID-19, enrolled during active disease. Each CDR3 is given with its conserved first and last residue. A D gene is named only where the DNA matches it firmly. The size of a clone is reported for some rows only, either as once, few or many, or as a class for expanded clones.

-	TRBV21-1	-	TRBJ1-2	TGTGCCAGCAGGGGGGGACCGGGACAGATAAGCGTCTTC	CASRGGPGQISVF
TRBD2	TRBV4-1	-	TRBJ2-7	TGCGCCAGCAGCCAAGAAGGTCCTAGCGGGGGGGGAGAGCAGTACTTC	CASSQEGPSGGGEQYF
TRBD2	TRBV10-3	-	TRBJ2-5	TGTGCCATCAGCCCTGGACTAGCGGGTCAAGAGACCCAGTACTTC	CAISPGLAGQETQYF
-	TRBV4-1	-	TRBJ2-5	TGCGCCAGCAGCCAAGATCGAGGTGTAGTGATAGAGACCCAGTACTTC	CASSQDRGVVIETQYF
TRBD1	TRBV5-1	-	TRBJ2-7	TGCGCCAGCAGCTTGTCAGGGGGTTACTACGAGCAGTACTTC	CASSLSGGYYEQYF
-	TRBV6-1	few	TRBJ2-7	TGTGCCAGCAGTGAAGGGGGGGGGCAGCAGTACTTC	CASSEGGGQQYF
-	TRBV30	-	TRBJ1-1	TGTGCCTGGACCCCGGGACAAATGAACACTGAAGCTTTCTTT	CAWTPGQMNTEAFF
-	TRBV5-1	-	TRBJ1-2	TGCGCCAGCAGCTTGCTAGATTCAGGACTCAACTATGGCTACACCTTC	CASSLLDSGLNYGYTF
-	TRBV30	once	TRBJ2-1	TGTGCCTGGAGTGTAGGTCTGAGGGAGCCGGAAGAGCAGTTCTTC	CAWSVGLREPEEQFF
TRBD1	TRBV4-3	many	TRBJ1-1	TGCGCCAGCAGAATATACGGGACAGGGGCCACTGAAGCTTTCTTT	CASRIYGTGATEAFF
-	TRBV2	few	TRBJ1-1	TGTGCCAGCAGTTTCAGTGAAACTGAAGCTTTCTTT	CASSFSETEAFF
TRBD2	TRBV18	-	TRBJ2-1	TGTGCCAGCTCACCACCTACAGCGGGGGTCGACAATGAGCAGTTCTTC	CASSPPTAGVDNEQFF
-	TRBV18	-	TRBJ1-4	TGTGCCAGCTCACCACCGGGGCAGGGCACTAATGAAAAACTGTTTTTT	CASSPPGQGTNEKLFF
TRBD2	TRBV7-2	-	TRBJ2-3	TGTGCCAGCAGCACTTCAGCGGGGGGCACAGATACGCAGTATTTT	CASSTSAGGTDTQYF
TRBD1	TRBV5-1	-	TRBJ2-7	TGCGCCAGCAGCCCGGGCGGGACAGGCGACTACGAGCAGTACTTC	CASSPGGTGDYEQYF
TRBD1	TRBV27	-	TRBJ2-4	TGTGCCAGCAGTTACCTCCCAGGGGGCGCAGTCAAAAACATTCAGTACTTC	CASSYLPGGAVKNIQYF